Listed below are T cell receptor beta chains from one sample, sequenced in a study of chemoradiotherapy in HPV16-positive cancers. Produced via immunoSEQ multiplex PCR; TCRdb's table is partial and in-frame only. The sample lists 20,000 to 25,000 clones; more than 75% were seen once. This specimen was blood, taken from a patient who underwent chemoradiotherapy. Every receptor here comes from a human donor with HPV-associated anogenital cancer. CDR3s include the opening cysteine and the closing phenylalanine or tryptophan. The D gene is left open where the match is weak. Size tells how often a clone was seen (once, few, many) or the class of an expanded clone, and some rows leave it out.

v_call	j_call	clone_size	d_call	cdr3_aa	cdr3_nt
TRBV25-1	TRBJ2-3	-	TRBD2	CASRRLAGADTQYF	TGTGCCAGCAGAAGACTAGCGGGGGCCGATACGCAGTATTTT
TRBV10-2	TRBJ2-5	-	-	CASSDGKATQYF	TGCGCCAGCAGTGACGGGAAAGCGACCCAGTACTTC
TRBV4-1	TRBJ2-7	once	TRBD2	CASSQETGRAYEQYF	TGCGCCAGCAGCCAAGAGACCGGGAGGGCCTACGAGCAGTACTTC
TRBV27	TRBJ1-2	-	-	CASSLTKQGEFSGYTF	TGTGCCAGCAGTTTAACCAAACAGGGCGAATTTTCTGGCTACACCTTC
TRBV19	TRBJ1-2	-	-	CASRSGGVYGYTF	TGTGCCAGTAGGAGTGGGGGCGTCTATGGCTACACCTTC
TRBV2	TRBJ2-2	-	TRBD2	CASNSGVRAGELFF	TGTGCCAGCAATAGCGGGGTCCGAGCCGGGGAGCTGTTTTTT
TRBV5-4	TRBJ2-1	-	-	CASSLSRTEYNEQFF	TGTGCCAGCAGCTTGTCGCGGACAGAATACAATGAGCAGTTCTTC
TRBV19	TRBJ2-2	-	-	CASRAGDRAGELFF	TGTGCCAGTAGGGCAGGGGATAGGGCCGGGGAGCTGTTTTTT
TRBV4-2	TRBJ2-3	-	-	CASRATDTQYF	TGTGCCAGCAGGGCCACAGATACGCAGTATTTT
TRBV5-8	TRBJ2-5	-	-	CASSFTLGEIEETQYF	TGTGCCAGCAGCTTTACCCTCGGGGAGATCGAAGAGACCCAGTACTTC
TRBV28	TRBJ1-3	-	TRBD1	CASSLITGVLYF	TGTGCCAGCAGTCTAATTACAGGGGTCCTATATTTT
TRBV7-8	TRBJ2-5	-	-	CASSLAGTQYF	TGTGCCAGCAGCTTAGCGGGGACCCAGTACTTC
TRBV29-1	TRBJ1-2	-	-	CSVEPMVTGGGYTF	TGCAGCGTTGAACCGATGGTGACGGGGGGTGGCTACACCTTC
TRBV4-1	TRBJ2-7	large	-	CASSQDQGSPSYEQYF	TGCGCCAGCAGCCAAGATCAGGGGTCCCCCTCCTACGAGCAGTACTTC
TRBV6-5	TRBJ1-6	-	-	CASRQTSGSPLHF	TGTGCCAGCAGGCAGACATCCGGATCACCCCTCCACTTT
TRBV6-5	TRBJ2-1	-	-	CASTPWYSSYNEQFF	TGTGCCAGCACCCCCTGGTACAGCTCCTACAATGAGCAGTTCTTC
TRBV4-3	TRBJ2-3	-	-	CASSQGGRQYTDTQYF	TGCGCCAGCAGCCAAGGAGGGAGACAGTACACAGATACGCAGTATTTT
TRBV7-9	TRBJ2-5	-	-	CASSPPRRTPQETQYF	TGTGCCAGCAGCCCACCCCGAAGGACTCCTCAAGAGACCCAGTACTTC
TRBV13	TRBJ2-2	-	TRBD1	CASSFRDRVAGELFF	TGTGCCAGCAGCTTCCGGGACAGGGTGGCCGGGGAGCTGTTTTTT
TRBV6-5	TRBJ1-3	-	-	CASSQDWGNTIYF	TGTGCCAGCAGTCAGGACTGGGGAAACACCATATATTTT
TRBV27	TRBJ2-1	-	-	CASSSGLIYNEQFF	TGTGCCAGCAGTTCAGGACTGATATACAATGAGCAGTTCTTC
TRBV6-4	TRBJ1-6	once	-	CASSEGTGGASPLHF	TGTGCCAGCAGTGAGGGGACCGGCGGGGCTTCACCCCTCCACTTT
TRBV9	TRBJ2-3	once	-	CASSVARQAPTDTQYF	TGTGCCAGCAGCGTAGCCAGGCAGGCCCCCACAGATACGCAGTATTTT
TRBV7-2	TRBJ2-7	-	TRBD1	CASSPRTGGMYEQYF	TGTGCCAGCAGCCCTAGGACAGGGGGCATGTACGAGCAGTACTTC
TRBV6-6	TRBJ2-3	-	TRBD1	CASRLPGQEVSQYF	TGTGCCAGCAGATTACCGGGACAGGAGGTCTCGCAGTATTTT
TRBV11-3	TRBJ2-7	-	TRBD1	CASSSGDRGGYEQYF	TGTGCCAGCAGCTCGGGGGACAGGGGGGGCTACGAGCAGTACTTC
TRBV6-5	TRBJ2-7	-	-	CASSSTDHYEQYF	TGTGCCAGCAGTTCCACGGACCACTACGAGCAGTACTTC